This T cell receptor beta chain was profiled in a study of T-cell memory formation after mild COVID-19. About the study: Clusters of TCRs were largely donor specific.

Trimming cost V 6 bases and J 7 bases, with 10 bases left between them. Germline V gene sequence: CDR1 SGHTA, CDR2 FQGNSA. CDR3 length equals 11 residues. With constant-segment primers, 5'RACE yielded cDNA libraries of TCR alpha and TCR beta that carried sample barcodes and UMIs. TCRdb used MiXCR to reprocess the 5' RACE reads, holding one entry per CDR3 protein. The data show approximately 150,000 distinct CDR3 sequences, roughly 15% seen once. The chain carries TRBV7-2 and TRBJ2-7; D is unresolved. Sequenced sample: PBMCs or a T cell subset sorted from them (not recorded which). This TCR was sampled from an adult woman who had mild COVID-19 (a few samples of this study predate the infection). Cell type and time point are not known. The CDR3: CASRYSFEQYF. Written as DNA, the CDR3 is TGTGCCAGCAGGTATAGCTTTGAGCAGTACTTC.